The rows below give T cell receptor beta chains drawn from one sample of a study of T cell responses to AZD1222 COVID-19 vaccine. Generated by immunoSEQ multiplex PCR, the TCRdb table keeps only in-frame clones and is missing some. This sample has approximately 150,000 clones, with about 89% found just once. The sample was peripheral blood, taken 28 days after the second dose of the MenACWY control vaccine. The receptors come from an adult who received the MenACWY meningococcal vaccine as a control. Each CDR3 is given with its conserved first and last residue. D genes are given only for firm matches. Clone size is shown for a subset of rows, as once, few, many or a class of expanded clone.

j_gene | abundance | d_gene | v_gene | CDR3nt | CDR3aa
TRBJ2-7 | once | TRBD2 | TRBV7-9 | TGTGCCAGCAGCCCAATGGGAGGGGTGGGGGAGCAGTACTTC | CASSPMGGVGEQYF
TRBJ2-1 | NA | NA | TRBV11-2 | TGTGCCAGCAGCTTAGTTGGTTTCCTCGGCGGATACAATGAGCAGTTCTTC | CASSLVGFLGGYNEQFF
TRBJ2-7 | NA | NA | TRBV6-5 | TGTGCCAGCAGTTACTCGAGGGGGATCTACGAGCAGTACTTC | CASSYSRGIYEQYF
TRBJ2-7 | NA | NA | TRBV7-2 | TGTGCCAGCAGCTCCCTAAGGGGTCACTACGAGCAGTACTTC | CASSSLRGHYEQYF
TRBJ2-1 | NA | TRBD1 | TRBV6-2/TRBV6-3 | TGTGCCAGCAGTTCGGACAGGGCCAATGAGCAGTTCTTC | CASSSDRANEQFF
TRBJ2-5 | NA | NA | TRBV3-1/TRBV3-2 | TGTGCCAGCAGCCATGGACAGCACGATAGGCCCCAGTACTTC | CASSHGQHDRPQYF
TRBJ2-7 | NA | NA | TRBV10-3 | TGTGCCACGAAAAAGGACACGGACTACGAGCAGTACTTC | CATKKDTDYEQYF
TRBJ2-3 | NA | NA | TRBV10-1 | TGCGCCAGCAGTGACTCCACGGGTACAGATACGCAGTATTTT | CASSDSTGTDTQYF
TRBJ2-5 | few | TRBD2 | TRBV7-9 | TGTGCCAGCAGCTTATTCGCTCGGGCGGGGGGCCAAGAGACCCAGTACTTC | CASSLFARAGGQETQYF
TRBJ1-5 | NA | TRBD1 | TRBV6-2/TRBV6-3 | TGTGCCAGCACCCCATCCCGCGGACAGGGGAATCAGCCCCAGCATTTT | CASTPSRGQGNQPQHF
TRBJ2-7 | NA | NA | TRBV7-9 | TGTGCCAGCAGCTTAGGGGGTTGGGGCGAGCAGTACTTC | CASSLGGWGEQYF
TRBJ2-6 | NA | NA | TRBV19 | TGTGCCAGTAGTATAGATACGGGATCTGGGGCCAACGTCCTGACTTTC | CASSIDTGSGANVLTF
TRBJ2-5 | NA | TRBD1 | TRBV9 | TGTGCCAGCAGCGTAGGACAGGGTCGGGAGACCCAGTACTTC | CASSVGQGRETQYF
TRBJ1-2 | NA | NA | TRBV18 | TGTGCCAGCTCATCCAGGGGAGACTATGGCTACACCTTC | CASSSRGDYGYTF
TRBJ2-2 | NA | NA | TRBV24-1 | TGTGCCACCAGTGATTTGGCAGGGGGGGACACCGGGGAGCTGTTTTTT | CATSDLAGGDTGELFF
TRBJ1-6 | once | NA | TRBV28 | TGTGCCAGCAGTACGACAGCCCCTCCCCTCCACTTT | CASSTTAPPLHF